Sequencing of this T cell receptor beta chain was carried out in a study of blood T cell repertoires in COVID-19. Trimming shortened V by 2 bases and J by 8 bases, and 18 bases separated the two germline ends. Germline CDR1 LGHDT, CDR2 YNNKEL (reference sequence). The CDR3 totals 15 residues. Only in-frame clones appear in the TCRdb table, and some are missing; sequencing was by immunoSEQ multiplex PCR. The top ten clones hold about 2.4% of a sample with 200,000 to 250,000 clones, roughly 85% of them seen once. Sequencing input: peripheral blood. The clonotype originates from a woman aged 65 to 85 with COVID-19, enrolled during active disease. The chain employs TRBV3-1 (or the pseudogene TRBV3-2) and TRBJ1-2; the D is unclear. CDR3 in amino acids: CASSQIRSAPGGYTF. CDR3 coding DNA: TGTGCCAGCAGCCAAATAAGGTCGGCTCCAGGCGGCTACACCTTC.